This is a list of T cell receptor beta chains from one sample in a study of T cell changes during pregnancy in multiple sclerosis. Profiling relied on immunoSEQ multiplex PCR, and the TCRdb table lists in-frame clones only, not all of them. In the table there are tens of thousands of clones, 90% to 95% of which are singletons. The starting material was CD8+ T cells from peripheral blood mononuclear cells, obtained before pregnancy. The receptors come from a female donor with multiple sclerosis, enrolled in a pregnancy study. The CDR3 runs from the conserved cysteine through the conserved F or W. The order of the fields is clone size, V gene, D gene, J gene, CDR3 DNA, CDR3 protein. The D gene is left open where the match is weak. A row's size may be missing; if present it is once, few, many or a size class.

abundance: once
v_gene: TRBV27
d_gene: TRBD2
j_gene: TRBJ2-1
CDR3nt: TGTGCCAGCAGTTTCCCTTCTCTAGCGGGAGGGCCGGGTGAGCAGTTCTTC
CDR3aa: CASSFPSLAGGPGEQFF

abundance: -
v_gene: TRBV6-5
d_gene: -
j_gene: TRBJ2-2
CDR3nt: TGTGCCAGCAGTTTCGGAGGGACCGGGGAGCTGTTTTTT
CDR3aa: CASSFGGTGELFF

abundance: once
v_gene: TRBV5-8
d_gene: -
j_gene: TRBJ2-7
CDR3nt: TGTGCCAGCAGCTCCCGTCCGGGACTGCCCTACGAGCAGTACTTC
CDR3aa: CASSSRPGLPYEQYF

abundance: -
v_gene: TRBV27
d_gene: TRBD2
j_gene: TRBJ2-7
CDR3nt: TGTGCCAGCAGTTCTATCCGGGGACTAGCGGGAGGCGAGCAGTACTTC
CDR3aa: CASSSIRGLAGGEQYF

abundance: -
v_gene: TRBV10-3
d_gene: -
j_gene: TRBJ2-7
CDR3nt: TGTGCCATCAGTGCCCGGGTCAACATCTCCTACGAGCAGTACTTC
CDR3aa: CAISARVNISYEQYF

abundance: -
v_gene: TRBV4-1
d_gene: -
j_gene: TRBJ1-2
CDR3nt: TGCGCCAGCAGCCCACCGACAGGACACTATGGCTACACCTTC
CDR3aa: CASSPPTGHYGYTF

abundance: -
v_gene: TRBV5-1
d_gene: -
j_gene: TRBJ2-1
CDR3nt: TGCGCCAGCAGCTTGGGGCTAGCGACCCTTTACAATGAGCAGTTCTTC
CDR3aa: CASSLGLATLYNEQFF

abundance: -
v_gene: TRBV19
d_gene: -
j_gene: TRBJ2-7
CDR3nt: TGTGCCAGTAGTTCAGGACTACTCTACGAGCAGTACTTC
CDR3aa: CASSSGLLYEQYF

abundance: -
v_gene: TRBV4-1
d_gene: -
j_gene: TRBJ2-1
CDR3nt: TGCGCCAGCAGCCAAGAGCTAGCGATTCGTACCAATGAGCAGTTCTTC
CDR3aa: CASSQELAIRTNEQFF

abundance: -
v_gene: TRBV23-1
d_gene: TRBD1
j_gene: TRBJ1-5
CDR3nt: TGCGCCAGCACCCACCTAAACCTGACAGGGTATAGCAATCAGCCCCAGCATTTT
CDR3aa: CASTHLNLTGYSNQPQHF

abundance: once
v_gene: TRBV7-9
d_gene: -
j_gene: TRBJ1-1
CDR3nt: TGTGCCAGCAGCGTCCGACAGACACCTTTGTACACTGAAGCTTTCTTT
CDR3aa: CASSVRQTPLYTEAFF

abundance: -
v_gene: TRBV18
d_gene: -
j_gene: TRBJ2-2
CDR3nt: TGTGCCAGCTCACACACTAGTCCCAACACCGGGGAGCTGTTTTTT
CDR3aa: CASSHTSPNTGELFF

abundance: medium-sized
v_gene: TRBV27
d_gene: TRBD1
j_gene: TRBJ2-7
CDR3nt: TGTGCCAGCAGCTCCGAACCGGGACAGAACTACGAGCAGTACTTC
CDR3aa: CASSSEPGQNYEQYF

abundance: few
v_gene: TRBV27
d_gene: -
j_gene: TRBJ1-2
CDR3nt: TGTGCCAGCAGTTTTAGTGGGCTCGACTATGGCTACACCTTC
CDR3aa: CASSFSGLDYGYTF

abundance: once
v_gene: TRBV27
d_gene: -
j_gene: TRBJ2-2
CDR3nt: TGTGCCAGCAGTCCCCGGGTGGCGGGAAACACCGGGGAGCTGTTTTTT
CDR3aa: CASSPRVAGNTGELFF

abundance: -
v_gene: TRBV6-1
d_gene: -
j_gene: TRBJ1-3
CDR3nt: TGTGCCAGCAGTGAACAGGGTTGGTCTGGAAACACCATATATTTT
CDR3aa: CASSEQGWSGNTIYF

abundance: -
v_gene: TRBV9
d_gene: -
j_gene: TRBJ2-1
CDR3nt: TGTGCCAGCAGCGTAGTATCTAGCGCACCCTACAATGAGCAGTTCTTC
CDR3aa: CASSVVSSAPYNEQFF

abundance: -
v_gene: TRBV7-9
d_gene: -
j_gene: TRBJ2-7
CDR3nt: TGTGCCAGCATCCGGACTGGCTACGAGCAGTACTTC
CDR3aa: CASIRTGYEQYF

abundance: -
v_gene: TRBV28
d_gene: -
j_gene: TRBJ1-1
CDR3nt: TGTGCCAGCAGTGTATTCACGGGGAATTCGGACACTGAAGCTTTCTTT
CDR3aa: CASSVFTGNSDTEAFF

abundance: -
v_gene: TRBV9
d_gene: -
j_gene: TRBJ1-2
CDR3nt: TGTGCCAGCAGCGTAGACATTAAGGGGAACTATGGCTACACCTTC
CDR3aa: CASSVDIKGNYGYTF

abundance: -
v_gene: TRBV5-1
d_gene: TRBD1
j_gene: TRBJ1-5
CDR3nt: TGCGCCAGCAGCCCCAGGGGGTTGAGCAATCAGCCCCAGCATTTT
CDR3aa: CASSPRGLSNQPQHF

abundance: -
v_gene: TRBV9
d_gene: -
j_gene: TRBJ2-3
CDR3nt: TGTGCCAGCAGCCCTGGGCCCGCGCGCCGTCCGGATACGCAGTATTTT
CDR3aa: CASSPGPARRPDTQYF

abundance: -
v_gene: TRBV27
d_gene: TRBD2
j_gene: TRBJ2-7
CDR3nt: TGTGCCAGCAGTTTATCCGGGGGGAGCTCCTACGAGCAGTACTTC
CDR3aa: CASSLSGGSSYEQYF

abundance: -
v_gene: TRBV15
d_gene: -
j_gene: TRBJ1-1
CDR3nt: TGTGCCACCAGCAACGGGGTGTCTGAAGCTTTCTTT
CDR3aa: CATSNGVSEAFF

abundance: -
v_gene: TRBV11-2
d_gene: -
j_gene: TRBJ2-1
CDR3nt: TGTGCCAGCAGCTTAGGGGGGTTTGTGGGACTTGAGCAGTTCTTC
CDR3aa: CASSLGGFVGLEQFF

abundance: -
v_gene: TRBV29-1
d_gene: -
j_gene: TRBJ2-7
CDR3nt: TGCAGCGTTTCCGGGACACCTTACGAGCAGTACTTC
CDR3aa: CSVSGTPYEQYF

abundance: -
v_gene: TRBV27
d_gene: -
j_gene: TRBJ1-1
CDR3nt: TGTGCCAGCAGTTTCCAGGGCATAAACACTGAAGCTTTCTTT
CDR3aa: CASSFQGINTEAFF

abundance: -
v_gene: TRBV4-1
d_gene: -
j_gene: TRBJ2-7
CDR3nt: TGCGCCAGCAGCCACGCCTTGGGGGGTTACGAGCAGTACTTC
CDR3aa: CASSHALGGYEQYF

abundance: -
v_gene: TRBV5-1
d_gene: -
j_gene: TRBJ2-7
CDR3nt: TGCGCCAGCAGCTTGGGGGGGGTTCCCAGCGAGCAGTACTTC
CDR3aa: CASSLGGVPSEQYF

abundance: -
v_gene: TRBV27
d_gene: -
j_gene: TRBJ1-2
CDR3nt: TGTGCCAGCAGTTTGCGGCGGGCAACCTATGGCTACACCTTC
CDR3aa: CASSLRRATYGYTF

abundance: -
v_gene: TRBV2
d_gene: TRBD2
j_gene: TRBJ2-1
CDR3nt: TGTGCCAGAGAGACTAGCCCCACTGTGAACAATGAGCAGTTCTTC
CDR3aa: CARETSPTVNNEQFF

abundance: few
v_gene: TRBV2
d_gene: -
j_gene: TRBJ1-5
CDR3nt: TGTGCCAGCGACAACAGGGTCATCAATCAGCCCCAGCATTTT
CDR3aa: CASDNRVINQPQHF

abundance: -
v_gene: TRBV10-3
d_gene: -
j_gene: TRBJ2-1
CDR3nt: TGTGCCATCAGGGAGATCGATGAGCAGTTCTTC
CDR3aa: CAIREIDEQFF

abundance: -
v_gene: TRBV7-9
d_gene: -
j_gene: TRBJ1-3
CDR3nt: TGTGCCAGTGAAACAGGCTACTCTGGAAACACCATATATTTT
CDR3aa: CASETGYSGNTIYF

abundance: -
v_gene: TRBV2
d_gene: -
j_gene: TRBJ1-3
CDR3nt: TGTGCCAGCGGATCGACAGCCCTCACTTCTGGAAACACCATATATTTT
CDR3aa: CASGSTALTSGNTIYF

abundance: -
v_gene: TRBV6-4
d_gene: TRBD2
j_gene: TRBJ2-1
CDR3nt: TGTGCCAGCGGTAGCGGGGGCCGCCTTAACTACAATGAGCAGTTCTTC
CDR3aa: CASGSGGRLNYNEQFF

abundance: -
v_gene: TRBV4-1
d_gene: TRBD1
j_gene: TRBJ2-7
CDR3nt: TGCGCCAGCAGCCGTGAACCGACAGGGACCGAGCAGTACTTC
CDR3aa: CASSREPTGTEQYF

abundance: -
v_gene: TRBV19
d_gene: TRBD1
j_gene: TRBJ1-1
CDR3nt: TGTGCCAGTAGTTATGGGACAGGATTGAACACTGAAGCTTTCTTT
CDR3aa: CASSYGTGLNTEAFF

abundance: -
v_gene: TRBV11-2
d_gene: -
j_gene: TRBJ2-3
CDR3nt: TGTGCCAGCAGCCGACCTGTGGGTAGCGGCCCAGATACGCAGTATTTT
CDR3aa: CASSRPVGSGPDTQYF

abundance: -
v_gene: TRBV27
d_gene: -
j_gene: TRBJ1-2
CDR3nt: TGTGCCAGCAGTTTAGGGCAATCCTATGGCTACACCTTC
CDR3aa: CASSLGQSYGYTF

abundance: -
v_gene: TRBV5-1
d_gene: -
j_gene: TRBJ2-7
CDR3nt: TGCGCCAGCAGCTTGTTTTCTTCGGGTCGGGAGCAGTACTTC
CDR3aa: CASSLFSSGREQYF

abundance: once
v_gene: TRBV7-6
d_gene: -
j_gene: TRBJ1-3
CDR3nt: TGTGCCAGCAGCTTAGCGACTTCTCCCTCGGCTGGAAACACCATATATTTT
CDR3aa: CASSLATSPSAGNTIYF

abundance: -
v_gene: TRBV4-2
d_gene: -
j_gene: TRBJ1-2
CDR3nt: TGTGCCAGCAGCCCGGGGTTAGCTAACTATGGCTACACCTTC
CDR3aa: CASSPGLANYGYTF

abundance: -
v_gene: TRBV12-5
d_gene: -
j_gene: TRBJ2-3
CDR3nt: TGTGCTAGTGGTTTCAGTTCTAGCACAGATACGCAGTATTTT
CDR3aa: CASGFSSSTDTQYF

abundance: -
v_gene: TRBV4-1
d_gene: TRBD2
j_gene: TRBJ2-7
CDR3nt: TGCGCCAGCAGCCAAGATGGGGGGACTAGCCGCGAGCAGTACTTC
CDR3aa: CASSQDGGTSREQYF

abundance: -
v_gene: TRBV7-3
d_gene: -
j_gene: TRBJ2-1
CDR3nt: TGTGCCAGCAGCCCAGGGCTTGGGGCCTACAATGAGCAGTTCTTC
CDR3aa: CASSPGLGAYNEQFF

abundance: -
v_gene: TRBV6-1
d_gene: -
j_gene: TRBJ1-1
CDR3nt: TGTGCCAGCAGTGAAGCCCCGGGGGGTGGCACTGAAGCTTTCTTT
CDR3aa: CASSEAPGGGTEAFF

abundance: -
v_gene: TRBV27
d_gene: TRBD1
j_gene: TRBJ2-7
CDR3nt: TGTGCCAGCAGTTTATCGAACAGGGGGAACGAGCAGTACTTC
CDR3aa: CASSLSNRGNEQYF

abundance: once
v_gene: TRBV7-9
d_gene: TRBD2
j_gene: TRBJ2-2
CDR3nt: TGTGCCAGCAGCTCAATGATAGCGGGAGGTTGGACCGGGGAGCTGTTTTTT
CDR3aa: CASSSMIAGGWTGELFF

abundance: -
v_gene: TRBV9
d_gene: -
j_gene: TRBJ1-2
CDR3nt: TGTGCCAGCAGCGAAGGGGGAAACTATGGCTACACCTTC
CDR3aa: CASSEGGNYGYTF

abundance: -
v_gene: TRBV4-1
d_gene: TRBD1
j_gene: TRBJ1-2
CDR3nt: TGCGCCAGCAGCCAGGGGACAGGGGCGGACTATGGCTACACCTTC
CDR3aa: CASSQGTGADYGYTF

abundance: -
v_gene: TRBV5-4
d_gene: -
j_gene: TRBJ1-1
CDR3nt: TGTGCCAGCAGCCGGGGAGCTGAAGCTTTCTTT
CDR3aa: CASSRGAEAFF

abundance: -
v_gene: TRBV5-6
d_gene: -
j_gene: TRBJ2-7
CDR3nt: TGTGCCAGCAGCTCCCCCCTGTCCTACGAGCAGTACTTC
CDR3aa: CASSSPLSYEQYF

abundance: -
v_gene: TRBV27
d_gene: TRBD1
j_gene: TRBJ2-7
CDR3nt: TGTGCCAGCAGACGGACAGGACCCGCCTACGAGCAGTACTTC
CDR3aa: CASRRTGPAYEQYF